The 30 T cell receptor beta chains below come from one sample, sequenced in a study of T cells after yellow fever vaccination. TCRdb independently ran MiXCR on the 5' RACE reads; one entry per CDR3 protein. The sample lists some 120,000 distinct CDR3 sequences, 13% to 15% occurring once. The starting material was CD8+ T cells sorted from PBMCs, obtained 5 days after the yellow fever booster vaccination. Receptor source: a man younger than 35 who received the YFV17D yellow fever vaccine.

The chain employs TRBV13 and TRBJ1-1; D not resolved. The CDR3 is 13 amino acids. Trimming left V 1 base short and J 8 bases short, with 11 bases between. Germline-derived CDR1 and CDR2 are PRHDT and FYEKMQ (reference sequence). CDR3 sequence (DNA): TGTGCCAGCAGCTTAGTTTCCCGGGTAGAAGCTTTCTTT. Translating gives CASSLVSRVEAFF.

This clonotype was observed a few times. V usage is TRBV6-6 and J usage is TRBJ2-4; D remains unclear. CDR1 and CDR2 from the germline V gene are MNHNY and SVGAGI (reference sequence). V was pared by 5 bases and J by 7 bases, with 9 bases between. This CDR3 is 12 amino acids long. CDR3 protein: CASSPSPNIQYF. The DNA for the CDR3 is TGTGCCAGCAGTCCGAGTCCGAACATTCAGTACTTC.

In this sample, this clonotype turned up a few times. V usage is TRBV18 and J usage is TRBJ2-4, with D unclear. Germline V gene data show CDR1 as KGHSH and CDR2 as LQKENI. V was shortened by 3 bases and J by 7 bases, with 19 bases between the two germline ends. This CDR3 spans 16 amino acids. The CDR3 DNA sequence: TGTGCCAGCTCACCGGATGTCCTTCGACCAGACAACATTCAGTACTTC. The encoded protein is CASSPDVLRPDNIQYF.

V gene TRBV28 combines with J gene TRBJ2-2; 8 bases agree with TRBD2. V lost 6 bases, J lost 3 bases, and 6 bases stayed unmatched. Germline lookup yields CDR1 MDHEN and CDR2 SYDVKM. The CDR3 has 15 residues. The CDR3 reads CASRRGGRDTGELFF. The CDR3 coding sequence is TGTGCCAGCAGACGGGGGGGCCGGGACACCGGGGAGCTGTTTTTT.

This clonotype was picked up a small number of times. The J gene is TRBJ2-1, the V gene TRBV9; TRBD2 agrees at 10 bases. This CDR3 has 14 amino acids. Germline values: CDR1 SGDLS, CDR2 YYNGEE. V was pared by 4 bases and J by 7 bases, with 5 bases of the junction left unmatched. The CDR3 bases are TGTGCCAGCAGCCTCCTAGCGGGGGCTAATGAGCAGTTCTTC. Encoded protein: CASSLLAGANEQFF.

The CDR3 DNA reads as TGTGCCAGCAGTCAGCGGGGTGGCACAGATACGCAGTATTTT. Translation: CASSQRGGTDTQYF. The V gene is TRBV7-3, the J gene TRBJ2-3, with 7 bases lining up with TRBD2. The V segment lost 6 bases and the J segment 1 base; nucleotides outside the gene matches: 4. The CDR3 extends over 14 amino acids. Germline V gene lookup returns CDR1 SGHTA and CDR2 FQGTGA.

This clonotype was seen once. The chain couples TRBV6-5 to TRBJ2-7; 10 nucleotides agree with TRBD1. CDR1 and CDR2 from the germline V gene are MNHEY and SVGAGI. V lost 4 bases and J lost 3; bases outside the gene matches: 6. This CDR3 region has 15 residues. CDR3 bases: TGTGCCAGCAGTTTTTCGACAGGGGGCTTCTACGAGCAGTACTTC. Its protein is CASSFSTGGFYEQYF.

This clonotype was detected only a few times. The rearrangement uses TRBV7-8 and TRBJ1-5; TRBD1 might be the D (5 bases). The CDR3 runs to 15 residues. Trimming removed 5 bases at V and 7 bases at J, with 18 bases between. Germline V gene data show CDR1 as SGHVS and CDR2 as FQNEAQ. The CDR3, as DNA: TGTGCCAGCAGCCCCGATCAGGGCCTTAGACAGCCCCAGCATTTT. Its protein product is CASSPDQGLRQPQHF.

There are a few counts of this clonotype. CDR3 DNA: TGCGCCAGCAGCGAGGACGGACCCCTCTCTGGAAACACCATATATTTT. Its translation: CASSEDGPLSGNTIYF. The V gene is TRBV4-3, the J gene TRBJ1-3; D unresolved. The CDR3 loop spans 16 amino acids. The ends were cut back, 5 bases at V and 0 bases at J, with 14 bases in the middle. The germline V gene encodes CDR1 LGHNA and CDR2 YSLEER.

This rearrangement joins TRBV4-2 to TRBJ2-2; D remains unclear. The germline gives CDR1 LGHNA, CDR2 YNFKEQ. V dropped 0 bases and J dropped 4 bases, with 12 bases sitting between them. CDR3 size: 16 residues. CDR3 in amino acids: CASSQDPNLSTGELFF. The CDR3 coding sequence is TGTGCCAGCAGCCAAGATCCAAATCTGTCCACCGGGGAGCTGTTTTTT.

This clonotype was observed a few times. CDR3 sequence: CAWSRGNTGELFF. The CDR3 nucleotides are TGTGCCTGGAGCAGGGGGAACACCGGGGAGCTGTTTTTT. This chain connects TRBV30 to TRBJ2-2, with D tentatively TRBD1 (6 bases). Germline loops: CDR1 GTSNPN, CDR2 SVGIG (reference sequence). V shed 3 bases and J shed 1 base, with 6 bases lying between them. The CDR3 loop spans 13 amino acids.

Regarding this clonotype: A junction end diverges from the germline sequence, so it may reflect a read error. CDR3 residues: CASSEDKGGTDTQYF. The CDR3 region has the DNA TGTGCCAGCAGTGAAGACAAGGGGGGCACCGATACGCAGTATTTT. This chain uses TRBV6-1 with TRBJ2-3, with D possibly called TRBD1 or TRBD2 (6 bases each). Germline loops: CDR1 MNHNS, CDR2 SASEGT. CDR3 size: 15 residues.

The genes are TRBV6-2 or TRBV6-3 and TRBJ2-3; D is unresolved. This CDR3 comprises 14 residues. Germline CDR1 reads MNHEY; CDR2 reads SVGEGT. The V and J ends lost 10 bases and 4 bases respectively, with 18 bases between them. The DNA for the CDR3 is TGTGCCACCCTCTCCCTGGGAAGTCCAGATACGCAGTATTTT. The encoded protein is CATLSLGSPDTQYF.

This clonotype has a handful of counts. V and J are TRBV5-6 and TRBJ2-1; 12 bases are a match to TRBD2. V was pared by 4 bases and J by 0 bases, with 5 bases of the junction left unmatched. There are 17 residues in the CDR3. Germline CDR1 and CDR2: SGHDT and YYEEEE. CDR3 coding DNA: TGTGCCAGCAGCCTGACTAGCGGGGGCCTCTCCTACAATGAGCAGTTCTTC. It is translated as CASSLTSGGLSYNEQFF.

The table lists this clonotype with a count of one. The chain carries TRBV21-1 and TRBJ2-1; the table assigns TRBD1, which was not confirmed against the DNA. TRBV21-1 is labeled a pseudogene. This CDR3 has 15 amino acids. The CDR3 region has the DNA TGTGCCAACCCCAGGGGGCGCTTTTTATCGAATGAGCAGTTCTTC. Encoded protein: CANPRGRFLSNEQFF.

The CDR3, as DNA: TGTGCCAGCAGCGTATGGGCGGGGGCCGACACAGATACGCAGTATTTT. Amino acids: CASSVWAGADTDTQYF. V gene TRBV9 combines with J gene TRBJ2-3, with a tentative D call TRBD2 (7 bases). In germline, CDR1 is SGDLS, CDR2 YYNGEE. V was cut by 1 base and J by 2 bases, with 14 bases left in between. The CDR3 spans 16 residues.

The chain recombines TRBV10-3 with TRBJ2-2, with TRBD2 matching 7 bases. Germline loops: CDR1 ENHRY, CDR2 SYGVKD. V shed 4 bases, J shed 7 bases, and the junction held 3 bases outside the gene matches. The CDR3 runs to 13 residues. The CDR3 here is CAISASGGGELFF. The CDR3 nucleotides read TGTGCCATCAGTGCTTCGGGGGGCGGGGAGCTGTTTTTT.

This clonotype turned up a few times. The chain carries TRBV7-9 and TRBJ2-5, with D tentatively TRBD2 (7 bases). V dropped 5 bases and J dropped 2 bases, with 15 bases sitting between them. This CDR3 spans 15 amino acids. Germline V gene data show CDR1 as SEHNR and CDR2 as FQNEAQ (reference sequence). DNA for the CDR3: TGTGCCAGCAGCATCGTTGGGAGGGGGCAAGAGACCCAGTACTTC. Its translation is CASSIVGRGQETQYF.

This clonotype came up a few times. CDR3 nucleotide sequence: TGCAGCGTAAGCAGACAGGGGTGGAGCACTGAAGCTTTCTTT. Translating it yields CSVSRQGWSTEAFF. The V call is TRBV29-1, the J call TRBJ1-1; 8 nucleotides align to TRBD1. The CDR3 totals 14 residues. Looked up from germline, CDR1 is SQVTM and CDR2 is ANQGSEA. The junction had 10 bases not matched to a gene; V was cut back by 6 bases and J by 4 bases.

The CDR3 sequence: CSVDQGSHEQYF. The CDR3 nucleotides read TGCAGCGTTGATCAGGGATCCCACGAGCAGTACTTC. This chain joins TRBV29-1 and TRBJ2-7, with a weak D call TRBD1 (5 bases). Looked up from germline, CDR1 is SQVTM and CDR2 is ANQGSEA. V lost 3 bases and J 5 bases, leaving 11 bases between the germline ends. The CDR3 is 12 residues long.

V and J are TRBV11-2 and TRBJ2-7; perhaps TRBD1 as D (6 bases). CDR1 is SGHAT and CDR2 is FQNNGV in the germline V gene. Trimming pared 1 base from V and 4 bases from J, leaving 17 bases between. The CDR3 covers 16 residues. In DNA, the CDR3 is TGTGCCAGCAGCTTAGGTTCAGGGGCCAAAAGATACGAGCAGTACTTC. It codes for CASSLGSGAKRYEQYF.

This CDR3 reads CASSFQVYTYEQYF. The DNA for the CDR3 is TGTGCCAGCAGTTTCCAGGTCTATACCTACGAGCAGTACTTC. This sequence joins TRBV12-3 or TRBV12-4 and TRBJ2-7; D remains ambiguous. There are 14 residues in the CDR3. Trimming stripped 3 bases from V and 2 bases from J, with 11 bases between.

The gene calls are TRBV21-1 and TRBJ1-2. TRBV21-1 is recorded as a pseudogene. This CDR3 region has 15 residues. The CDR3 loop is CASSKENWTNYGYTF. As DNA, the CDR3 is TGTGCCAGCAGCAAAGAAAACTGGACTAACTATGGCTACACCTTC.

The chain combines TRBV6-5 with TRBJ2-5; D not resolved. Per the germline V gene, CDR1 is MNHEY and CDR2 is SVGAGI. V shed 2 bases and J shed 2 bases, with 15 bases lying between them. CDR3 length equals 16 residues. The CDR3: CASSYDGQTQQETQYF. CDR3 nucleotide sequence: TGTGCCAGCAGTTACGACGGGCAGACCCAGCAAGAGACCCAGTACTTC.

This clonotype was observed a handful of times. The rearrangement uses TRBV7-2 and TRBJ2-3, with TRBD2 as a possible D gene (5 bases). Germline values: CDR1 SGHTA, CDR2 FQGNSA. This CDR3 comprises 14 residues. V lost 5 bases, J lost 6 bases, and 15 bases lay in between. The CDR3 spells CASSLLAPGDTQYF. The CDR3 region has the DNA TGTGCCAGCAGCCTGCTAGCCCCCGGGGATACGCAGTATTTT.

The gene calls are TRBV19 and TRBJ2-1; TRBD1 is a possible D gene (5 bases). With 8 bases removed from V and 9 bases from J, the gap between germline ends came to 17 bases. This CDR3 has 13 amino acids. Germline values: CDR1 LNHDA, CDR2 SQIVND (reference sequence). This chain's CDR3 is CASSPGPSGEQFF. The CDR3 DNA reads TGTGCCAGTTCGCCAGGGCCCTCCGGTGAGCAGTTCTTC.

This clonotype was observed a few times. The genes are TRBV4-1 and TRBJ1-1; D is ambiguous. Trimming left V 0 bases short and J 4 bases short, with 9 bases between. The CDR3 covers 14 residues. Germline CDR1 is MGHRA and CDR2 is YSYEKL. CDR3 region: CASSQEASFTEAFF. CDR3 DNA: TGCGCCAGCAGCCAAGAAGCGAGTTTCACTGAAGCTTTCTTT.

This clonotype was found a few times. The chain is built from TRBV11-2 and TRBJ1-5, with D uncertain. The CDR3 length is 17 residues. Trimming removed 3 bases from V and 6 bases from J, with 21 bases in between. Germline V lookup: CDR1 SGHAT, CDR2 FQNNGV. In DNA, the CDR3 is TGTGCCAGCAGCTTCCCGGCCCCATATAATTGGGGTCAGCCCCAGCATTTT. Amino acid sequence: CASSFPAPYNWGQPQHF. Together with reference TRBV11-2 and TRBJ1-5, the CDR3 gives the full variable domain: EAGVAQSPRYKIIEKRQSVAFWCNPISGHATLYWYQQILGQGPKLLIQFQNNGVVDDSQLPKDRFSAERLKGVDSTLKIQPAKLEDSAVYLCASSFPAPYNWGQPQHFGDGTRLSIL.

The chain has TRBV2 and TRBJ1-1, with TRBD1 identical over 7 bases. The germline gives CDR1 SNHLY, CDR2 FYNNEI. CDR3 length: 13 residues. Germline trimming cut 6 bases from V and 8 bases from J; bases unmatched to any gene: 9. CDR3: CASSAKTGVEAFF. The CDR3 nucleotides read TGTGCCAGCAGCGCAAAAACAGGGGTGGAAGCTTTCTTT.

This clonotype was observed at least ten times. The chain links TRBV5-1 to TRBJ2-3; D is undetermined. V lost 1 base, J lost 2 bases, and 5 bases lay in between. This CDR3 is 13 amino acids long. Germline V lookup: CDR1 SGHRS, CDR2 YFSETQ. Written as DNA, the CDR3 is TGCGCCAGCAGCTTGCAAGACACAGATACGCAGTATTTT. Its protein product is CASSLQDTDTQYF.